A selection of T cell receptor beta chains follows, all from one sample in a study of early T cells in non-severe SARS-CoV-2 infection. TCRdb ran MiXCR on the 5' RACE reads and lists one entry per CDR3 protein. The top ten hold around 7.3% of the sample, which has some 19,000 distinct CDR3 sequences, roughly 4.6% seen once. Sequencing used whole blood. The receptors stem from an adult who was a healthcare worker with PCR-confirmed SARS-CoV-2 infection or an uninfected control (not recorded which). CDR3s include the opening cysteine and the closing phenylalanine or tryptophan. The order of the fields is J gene, V gene, D gene, clone size, CDR3 DNA, CDR3 protein. D genes are given only for firm matches. Clone size is not always given. Where it is, it says once, few, many or a class for expanded clones.

>TRBJ2-1|TRBV7-6|NA|many
TGTGCCAGCAGCTTAGGGTACAATGAGCAGTTCTTC
CASSLGYNEQFF
>TRBJ2-3|TRBV2|NA|many
TGTGCCTTTCAGGACTCTCACCGGGGAGATACGCAGTATTTT
CAFQDSHRGDTQYF
>TRBJ2-3|TRBV4-2|NA|many
TGTGCCAGCAGCCAAGTCGCTGCGGGCGCAGATACGCAGTATTTT
CASSQVAAGADTQYF
>TRBJ1-1|TRBV4-2|TRBD1|many
TGTGCCAGCAGCCAAGATTGGCAGGGGGCAGGGAACACTGAAGCTTTCTTT
CASSQDWQGAGNTEAFF
>TRBJ1-2|TRBV12-3/TRBV12-4|NA|many
TGTGCCAGCAGTCACCCGACGAGAGGCTATGGCTACACCTTC
CASSHPTRGYGYTF
>TRBJ2-3|TRBV10-3|TRBD1|NA
TGTGCCATCAGTGACGGACAGGGGGCGGAAAAGGATACGCAGTATTTT
CAISDGQGAEKDTQYF
>TRBJ2-5|TRBV11-2|NA|many
TGTGCCAGCAGCTTAGTTAGGTTTCCACAAGAGACCCAGTACTTC
CASSLVRFPQETQYF
>TRBJ2-3|TRBV20-1|TRBD2|few
TGCAGTGCTATTTCTAGCGGTAACACAGATACGCAGTATTTT
CSAISSGNTDTQYF
>TRBJ2-3|TRBV20-1|NA|many
TGCAGTGCTCCTACCATGACACCCGACGACACAGATACGCAGTATTTT
CSAPTMTPDDTDTQYF
>TRBJ2-7|TRBV5-5|NA|many
TGTGCCAGCAGCTTGCGACAGCCCCATCACGAGCAGTACTTC
CASSLRQPHHEQYF
>TRBJ2-7|TRBV6-5|TRBD1|many
TGTGCCAGCAGTTACTCTCCTCGATCCGACAGGGTGGTTCAGCAGTACTTC
CASSYSPRSDRVVQQYF
>TRBJ1-2|TRBV18|NA|NA
TGTGCCAGCTCACCCAACCCGGCGGAGGGCTACACCTTC
CASSPNPAEGYTF
>TRBJ2-3|TRBV12-3/TRBV12-4|NA|few
TGTGCCAGCAGTTTAGCTGGCAACCGGGGCACAGATACGCAGTATTTT
CASSLAGNRGTDTQYF
>TRBJ1-1|TRBV29-1|NA|many
TGCAGCGTTGAAGAGCCCCGGGACACTGAAGCTTTCTTT
CSVEEPRDTEAFF
>TRBJ1-5|TRBV18|TRBD1|many
TGTGCCAGCTCACTCGGACAGGGGGAGAATCAGCCCCAGCATTTT
CASSLGQGENQPQHF
>TRBJ1-2|TRBV27|TRBD1|many
TGTGCCAGCAGTGCTAAATGGGACAGCCGTGGCTACACCTTC
CASSAKWDSRGYTF
>TRBJ1-2|TRBV9|NA|NA
TGTGCCAGCACATACGGGGACACCTCTTATGGCTACACCTTC
CASTYGDTSYGYTF
>TRBJ1-5|TRBV19|TRBD1|many
TGTGCCAGTAGTATTTTAGGGGACAGCAGCAATCAGCCCCAGCATTTT
CASSILGDSSNQPQHF
>TRBJ1-1|TRBV2|NA|NA
TGTGCCAGCAGCCCCGGGCGCGGCTCCCAAGCTTTCTTT
CASSPGRGSQAFF
>TRBJ2-7|TRBV5-1|NA|medium-sized
TGCGCCAGCAGCAGGGCAGGGGCCATCCACTCCTACGAGCAGTACTTC
CASSRAGAIHSYEQYF
>TRBJ2-2|TRBV7-8|NA|many
TGTGCCAGCAGCTTTACGGCGGGGACGAACACCGGGGAGCTGTTTTTT
CASSFTAGTNTGELFF
>TRBJ2-2|TRBV6-2/TRBV6-3|NA|large
TGTGCCAGCTCTCCCCGCGCAGGGAACACCGGGGAGCTGTTTTTT
CASSPRAGNTGELFF
>TRBJ2-2|TRBV5-1|TRBD1|many
TGCGCCAGCAGCTGGGGACAGGGAGCCGGGGAGCTGTTTTTT
CASSWGQGAGELFF
>TRBJ1-6|TRBV29-1|NA|many
TGCAGCGCGCGGGCCGCCTATAATTCACCCCTCCACTTT
CSARAAYNSPLHF
>TRBJ2-7|TRBV29-1|NA|many
TGCAGCGTTGAAGATCCGGAGGTGAGGGAGCAGTACTTC
CSVEDPEVREQYF
>TRBJ2-1|TRBV11-2|NA|many
TGTGCCAGCAGCTTTGCGGGGGAGCAGTTCTTC
CASSFAGEQFF
>TRBJ1-1|TRBV6-6|NA|NA
TGTGCCAGTTCCACCATGGGGGGGAACACTGAAGCTTTCTTT
CASSTMGGNTEAFF
>TRBJ2-1|TRBV19|NA|many
TGTGCCAGTAGTATGGTTCACGGATCAAATGAGCAGTTCTTC
CASSMVHGSNEQFF
>TRBJ1-5|TRBV6-2/TRBV6-3|NA|many
TGTGCCAGCAGTTACTCGGGGTTCGGCAATCAGCCCCAGCATTTT
CASSYSGFGNQPQHF
>TRBJ1-6|TRBV5-4|NA|NA
TGTGCCAGCAGCCAAGACGGGGGCCCACCCCTCCACTTT
CASSQDGGPPLHF
>TRBJ2-7|TRBV5-4|TRBD2|few
TGTGCCAGCAGCAGGGGACTAGCGGGGGGGAGCTACGAGCAGTACTTC
CASSRGLAGGSYEQYF
>TRBJ1-5|TRBV2|NA|few
TGTGCCAGCAGGGAGGACAGATATCAGCCCCAGCATTTT
CASREDRYQPQHF
>TRBJ2-1|TRBV6-5|NA|large
TGTGCCAGCAGTTACTCGAAGACACTCTACAATGAGCAGTTCTTC
CASSYSKTLYNEQFF
>TRBJ2-1|TRBV20-1|TRBD2|many
TGCAGTGCTAGAGGATTCTCGGGACTAGCGGAGCAGTTCTTC
CSARGFSGLAEQFF
>TRBJ1-3|TRBV6-5|NA|many
TGTGCCAGCAGTTATCAGGGCTACGCCGGGGGACCTGGAAACACCATATATTTT
CASSYQGYAGGPGNTIYF
>TRBJ1-2|TRBV4-3|NA|many
TGCGCCAGCAGCCAGGGGGCCCAGGAATACTATGGCTACACCTTC
CASSQGAQEYYGYTF
>TRBJ2-7|TRBV20-1|NA|many
TGCAGTGCTAGAGAGGGATCCATCCGGGAAGAGCAGTACTTC
CSAREGSIREEQYF
>TRBJ2-2|TRBV7-3|NA|many
TGTGCCAGCAGCCCCGGCCAGGCCACCGGGGAGCTGTTTTTT
CASSPGQATGELFF
>TRBJ1-5|TRBV29-1|NA|medium-sized
TGCAGCGCTATACTTACAGAAGGGGACTACAATCAGCCCCAGCATTTT
CSAILTEGDYNQPQHF
>TRBJ1-6|TRBV12-3/TRBV12-4|TRBD1|few
TGTGCCAGCAGTCGGACAGGGGGCTCCAATTCACCCCTCCACTTT
CASSRTGGSNSPLHF
>TRBJ2-2|TRBV5-4|NA|many
TGTGCCAGCAGCTTGGAACCGGGGGCGGGCACCGGGGAGCTGTTTTTT
CASSLEPGAGTGELFF
>TRBJ1-2|TRBV6-5|NA|many
TGTGCCAGCAGTTCCTCCGGGCCCCGGGGTGGCTACACCTTC
CASSSSGPRGGYTF
>TRBJ1-5|TRBV6-1|NA|many
TGTGCCAGCAGTACACAGGGTGGGGATCAGCCCCAGCATTTT
CASSTQGGDQPQHF
>TRBJ2-3|TRBV10-3|TRBD2|many
TGTGCCATCAGCGGACTAGACACAGATACGCAGTATTTT
CAISGLDTDTQYF
>TRBJ2-4|TRBV20-1|TRBD2|many
TGCAGTGCTCTAGGACTAGCGGGGTTTAAAAACATTCAGTACTTC
CSALGLAGFKNIQYF
>TRBJ2-2|TRBV12-5|NA|many
TGTGCTAGTGCCCTCTTCGGCGGGGAGCTGTTTTTT
CASALFGGELFF
>TRBJ2-1|TRBV6-1|NA|few
TGTGCCAGCAGTGAAGGGGACACCTACAATGAGCAGTTCTTC
CASSEGDTYNEQFF
>TRBJ2-7|TRBV10-3|NA|many
TGTGCCATCAGTGAGTCTTGGGGCGAGCAGTACTTC
CAISESWGEQYF
>TRBJ1-2|TRBV7-6|TRBD1|medium-sized
TGTGCCAGCAGCTTAAGTAGGGGGCAAGATGGCTACACCTTC
CASSLSRGQDGYTF
>TRBJ1-1|TRBV12-5|NA|many
TGTGCTAGTGGTCCTGTGCGGGGTAACACTGAAGCTTTCTTT
CASGPVRGNTEAFF
>TRBJ1-5|TRBV5-6|NA|NA
TGTGCCAGCAGCTTAACGGCAGGAAATCAGCCCCAGCATTTT
CASSLTAGNQPQHF
>TRBJ2-1|TRBV4-2|NA|medium-sized
TGTGCCAGCAGTCTGGGACCGCACAATGAGCAGTTCTTC
CASSLGPHNEQFF
>TRBJ1-6|TRBV6-6|NA|many
TGTGCCAGCAGTTACTCAGGGGAGGATTCACCCCTCCACTTT
CASSYSGEDSPLHF